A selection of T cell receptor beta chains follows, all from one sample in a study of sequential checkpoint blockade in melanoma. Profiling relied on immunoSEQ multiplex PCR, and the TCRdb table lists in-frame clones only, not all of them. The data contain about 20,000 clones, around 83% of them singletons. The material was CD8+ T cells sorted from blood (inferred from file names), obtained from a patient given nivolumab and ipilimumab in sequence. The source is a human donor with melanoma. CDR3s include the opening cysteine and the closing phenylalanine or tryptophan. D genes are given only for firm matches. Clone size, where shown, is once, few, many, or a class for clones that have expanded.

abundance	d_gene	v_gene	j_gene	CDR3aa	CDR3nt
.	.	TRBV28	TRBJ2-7	CASSFPPQGTYEQYF	TGTGCCAGCAGTTTCCCGCCCCAGGGAACCTACGAGCAGTACTTC
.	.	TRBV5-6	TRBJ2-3	CASSLAAGMSTDTQYF	TGTGCCAGCAGCTTGGCCGCGGGTATGAGCACAGATACGCAGTATTTT
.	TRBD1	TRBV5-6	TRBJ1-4	CASSPQGADEKLFF	TGTGCCAGCAGCCCACAGGGGGCGGACGAAAAACTGTTTTTT
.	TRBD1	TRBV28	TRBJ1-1	CASSATDRGPNTEAFF	TGTGCCAGCAGTGCTACGGACAGGGGGCCGAACACTGAAGCTTTCTTT
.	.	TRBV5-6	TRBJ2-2	CASSLAVGELFF	TGTGCCAGCAGCCTAGCCGTCGGGGAGCTGTTTTTT
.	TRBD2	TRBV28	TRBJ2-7	CASSGGTGLDYEQYF	TGTGCCAGCAGTGGGGGGACGGGACTAGACTACGAGCAGTACTTC
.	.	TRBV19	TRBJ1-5	CASTPGVNQPQHF	TGTGCCAGTACCCCCGGGGTTAATCAGCCCCAGCATTTT
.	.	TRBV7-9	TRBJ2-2	CASSFQIGELFF	TGTGCCAGCAGCTTTCAAATCGGGGAGCTGTTTTTT
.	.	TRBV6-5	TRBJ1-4	CAVAGTSNEKLFF	TGTGCAGTTGCCGGGACTTCTAATGAAAAACTGTTTTTT
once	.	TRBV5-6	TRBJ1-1	CASSSLTEAFF	TGTGCCAGCAGCTCCCTTACTGAAGCTTTCTTT
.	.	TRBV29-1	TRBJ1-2	CATAANYGYTF	TGCGCCACAGCAGCTAACTATGGCTACACCTTC
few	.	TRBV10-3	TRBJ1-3	CAIRLSGNTIYF	TGTGCCATCAGACTCTCTGGAAACACCATATATTTT
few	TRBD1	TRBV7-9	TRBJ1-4	CASSSGTDEKLFF	TGTGCCAGCAGCTCAGGGACAGACGAAAAACTGTTTTTT
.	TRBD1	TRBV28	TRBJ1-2	CASNLQGVYGYTF	TGTGCCAGCAATCTCCAGGGGGTATATGGCTACACCTTC
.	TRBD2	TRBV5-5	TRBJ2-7	CASRRTSVYEQYF	TGTGCCAGCAGAAGGACTAGCGTCTACGAGCAGTACTTC
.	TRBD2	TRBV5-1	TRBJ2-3	CASSLSGRAADTQYF	TGCGCCAGCAGCTTGAGCGGGAGGGCGGCAGATACGCAGTATTTT
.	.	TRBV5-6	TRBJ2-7	CASSLDTSSYEQYF	TGTGCCAGCAGCTTAGACACGAGCTCCTACGAGCAGTACTTC
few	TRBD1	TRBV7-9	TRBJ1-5	CASSPTGAPQPQHF	TGTGCCAGCAGCCCGACAGGGGCCCCTCAGCCCCAGCATTTT
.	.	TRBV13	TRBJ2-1	CASSSTGSSYNEQFF	TGTGCCAGCAGCTCCACGGGAAGCTCCTACAATGAGCAGTTCTTC
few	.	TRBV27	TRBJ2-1	CASSSPGLSHEQFF	TGTGCCAGCAGTTCGCCGGGACTCTCCCATGAGCAGTTCTTC